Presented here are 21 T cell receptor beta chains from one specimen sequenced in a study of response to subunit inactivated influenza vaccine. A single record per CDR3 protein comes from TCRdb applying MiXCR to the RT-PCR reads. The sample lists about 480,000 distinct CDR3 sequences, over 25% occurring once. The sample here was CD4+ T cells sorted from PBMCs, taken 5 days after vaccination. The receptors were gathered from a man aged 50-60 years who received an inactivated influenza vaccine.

The CDR3 here is CASSQEPGVNGYTF. In nucleotides, the CDR3 is TGTGCCAGCAGCCAAGAACCAGGGGTCAATGGCTACACCTTC. The chain uses TRBV3-1 and TRBJ1-2; D is perhaps TRBD1 (6 bases). The germline V gene has CDR1 LGHDT and CDR2 YNNKEL (reference sequence). The CDR3 loop spans 14 amino acids. V was shortened by 0 bases and J by 6 bases, with 11 bases between the two germline ends.

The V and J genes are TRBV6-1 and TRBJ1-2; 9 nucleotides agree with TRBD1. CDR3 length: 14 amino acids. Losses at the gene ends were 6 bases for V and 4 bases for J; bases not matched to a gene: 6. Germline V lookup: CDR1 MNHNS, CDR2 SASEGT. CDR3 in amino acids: CASRRTGAGYGYTF. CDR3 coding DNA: TGTGCCAGCAGAAGGACAGGGGCCGGCTATGGCTACACCTTC.

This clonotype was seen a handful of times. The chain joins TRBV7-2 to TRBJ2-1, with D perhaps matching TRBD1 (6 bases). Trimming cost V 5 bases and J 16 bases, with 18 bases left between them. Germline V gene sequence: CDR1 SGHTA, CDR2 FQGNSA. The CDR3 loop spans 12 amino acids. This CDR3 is CASSQPGTYGFF. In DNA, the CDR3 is TGTGCCAGCAGCCAACCAGGGACATACGGATTCTTC.

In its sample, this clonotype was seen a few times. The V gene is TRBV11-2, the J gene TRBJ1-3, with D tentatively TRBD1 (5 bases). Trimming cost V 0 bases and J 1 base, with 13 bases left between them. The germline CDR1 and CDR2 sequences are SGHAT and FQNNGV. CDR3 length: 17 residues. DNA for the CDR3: TGTGCCAGCAGCTTAGATGGGGGGAAGGTATCTGGAAACACCATATATTTT. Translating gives CASSLDGGKVSGNTIYF.

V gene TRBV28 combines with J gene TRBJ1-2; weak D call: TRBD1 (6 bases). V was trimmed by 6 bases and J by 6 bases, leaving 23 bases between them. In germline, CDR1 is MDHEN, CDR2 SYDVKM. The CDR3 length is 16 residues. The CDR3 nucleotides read TGTGCCAGCAGGATCCCGACAGGTTCTAGAACTAATGGCTACACCTTC. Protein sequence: CASRIPTGSRTNGYTF.

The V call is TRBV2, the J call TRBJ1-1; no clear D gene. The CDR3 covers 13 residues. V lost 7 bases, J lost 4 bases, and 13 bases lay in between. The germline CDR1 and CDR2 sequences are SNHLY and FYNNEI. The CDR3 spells CASNPPETTEAFF. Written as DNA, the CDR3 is TGTGCCAGCAATCCCCCTGAGACCACTGAAGCTTTCTTT.

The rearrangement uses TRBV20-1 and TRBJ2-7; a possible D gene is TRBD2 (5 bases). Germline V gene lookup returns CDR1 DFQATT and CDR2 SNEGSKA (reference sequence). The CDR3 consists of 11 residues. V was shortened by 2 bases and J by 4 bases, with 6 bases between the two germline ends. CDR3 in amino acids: CSARRGYEQYF. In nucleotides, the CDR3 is TGCAGTGCTAGAAGAGGGTACGAGCAGTACTTC.

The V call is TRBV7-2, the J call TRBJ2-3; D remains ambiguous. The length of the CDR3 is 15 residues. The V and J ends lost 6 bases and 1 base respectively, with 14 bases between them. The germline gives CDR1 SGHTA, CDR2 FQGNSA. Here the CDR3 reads CASSNTRGGTDTQYF. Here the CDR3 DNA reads TGTGCCAGCAGTAACACCCGCGGAGGCACAGATACGCAGTATTTT.

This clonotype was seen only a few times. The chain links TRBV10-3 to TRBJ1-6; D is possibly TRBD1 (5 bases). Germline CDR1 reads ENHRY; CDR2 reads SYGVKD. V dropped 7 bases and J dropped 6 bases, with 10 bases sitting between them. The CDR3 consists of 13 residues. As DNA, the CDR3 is TGTGCCATCACTCGGGACGGTAATTCACCCCTCCACTTT. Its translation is CAITRDGNSPLHF.

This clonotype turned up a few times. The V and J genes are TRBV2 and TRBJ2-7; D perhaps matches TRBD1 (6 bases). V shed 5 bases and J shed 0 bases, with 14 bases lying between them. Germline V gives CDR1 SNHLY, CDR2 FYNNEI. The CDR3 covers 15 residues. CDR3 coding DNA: TGTGCCAGCAGTCCGACAGGCCGGGGCTCCTACGAGCAGTACTTC. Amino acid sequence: CASSPTGRGSYEQYF.

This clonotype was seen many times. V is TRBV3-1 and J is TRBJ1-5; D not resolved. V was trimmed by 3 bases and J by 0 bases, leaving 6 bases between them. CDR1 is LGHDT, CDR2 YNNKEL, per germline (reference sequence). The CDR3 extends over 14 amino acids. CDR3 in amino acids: CASSQGDSNQPQHF. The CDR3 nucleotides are TGTGCCAGCAGCCAGGGCGATAGCAATCAGCCCCAGCATTTT.

The CDR3 here is CASSFRQVRQFF. The CDR3 region has the DNA TGTGCCAGCAGTTTCAGACAGGTTCGGCAGTTCTTC. This rearrangement joins TRBV6-2 or TRBV6-3 to TRBJ2-1; TRBD1 is a possible D gene (6 bases). Trimming shortened V by 4 bases and J by 12 bases, and 13 bases separated the two germline ends. This CDR3 has 12 amino acids. Per germline, CDR1 MNHEY and CDR2 SVGEGT.

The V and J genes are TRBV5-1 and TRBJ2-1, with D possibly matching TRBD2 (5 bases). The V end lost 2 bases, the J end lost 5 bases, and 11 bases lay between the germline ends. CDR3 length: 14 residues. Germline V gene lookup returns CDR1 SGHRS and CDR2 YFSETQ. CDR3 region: CASSFAGSHNEQFF. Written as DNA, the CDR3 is TGCGCCAGCAGCTTTGCGGGCTCGCACAATGAGCAGTTCTTC.

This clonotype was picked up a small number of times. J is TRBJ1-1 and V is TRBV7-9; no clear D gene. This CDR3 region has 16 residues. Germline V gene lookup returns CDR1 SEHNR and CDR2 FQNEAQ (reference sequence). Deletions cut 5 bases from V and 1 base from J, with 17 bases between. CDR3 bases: TGTGCCAGCAGCCCCGGGCTCACCAGAGGGAACACTGAAGCTTTCTTT. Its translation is CASSPGLTRGNTEAFF.

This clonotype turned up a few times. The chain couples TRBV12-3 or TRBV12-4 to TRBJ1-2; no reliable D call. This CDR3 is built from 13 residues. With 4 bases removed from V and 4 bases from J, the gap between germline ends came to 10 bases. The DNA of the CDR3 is TGTGCCAGCAGTTCCGGAGGCCTCTATGGCTACACCTTC. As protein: CASSSGGLYGYTF.

The DNA of the CDR3 is TGTGCCAGCAGCTCTGAAAGCCGGGTCAAGATGGATACGCAGTATTTT. It codes for CASSSESRVKMDTQYF. The chain couples TRBV11-2 to TRBJ2-3; no definite D call. This CDR3 contains 16 residues. Trimming took 4 bases from V and 6 from J, leaving 20 bases between them. CDR1 is SGHAT, CDR2 FQNNGV, per germline.

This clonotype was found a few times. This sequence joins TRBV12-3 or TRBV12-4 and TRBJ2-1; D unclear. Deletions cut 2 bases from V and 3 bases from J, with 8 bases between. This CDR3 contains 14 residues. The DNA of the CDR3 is TGTGCCAGCAGTTTATCAGAGTACTACAATGAGCAGTTCTTC. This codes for CASSLSEYYNEQFF.

CDR3 coding DNA: TGCAGTGCTTCACCGGGACAAGTCACCGGGGAGCTGTTTTTT. This translates into CSASPGQVTGELFF. The chain has TRBV20-1 and TRBJ2-2; TRBD1 is a possible D gene (6 bases). This CDR3 has 14 amino acids. Germline CDR1 reads DFQATT; CDR2 reads SNEGSKA (reference sequence). Trimming shortened V by 5 bases and J by 4 bases, and 14 bases separated the two germline ends.

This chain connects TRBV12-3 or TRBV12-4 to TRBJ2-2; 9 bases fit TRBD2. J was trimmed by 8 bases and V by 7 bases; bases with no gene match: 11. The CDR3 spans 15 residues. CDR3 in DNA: TGTGCCAGCAAGGGTCTAGCGGGAAGAGGTGGGGAGCTGTTTTTT. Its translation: CASKGLAGRGGELFF.

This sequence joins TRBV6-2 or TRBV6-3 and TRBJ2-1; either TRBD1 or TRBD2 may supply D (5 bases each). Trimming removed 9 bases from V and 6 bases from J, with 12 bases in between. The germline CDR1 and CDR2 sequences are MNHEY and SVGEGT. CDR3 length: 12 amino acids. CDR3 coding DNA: TGTGCCAGTGGGACGAACAGCAATGAGCAGTTCTTC. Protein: CASGTNSNEQFF.

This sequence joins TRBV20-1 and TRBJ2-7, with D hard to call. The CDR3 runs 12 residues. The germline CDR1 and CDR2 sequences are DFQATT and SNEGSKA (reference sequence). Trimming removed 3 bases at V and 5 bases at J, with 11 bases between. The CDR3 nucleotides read TGCAGTGCTAGTCTATCCCGGGACGAGCAGTACTTC. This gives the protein CSASLSRDEQYF.